The 29 T cell receptor beta chains given below trace back to one sample, sequenced in a study of shared clonotypes between healthy human individuals. Assay used: immunoSEQ multiplex PCR; TCRdb lists only in-frame clones, some missing. This sample has millions of clones, with just under 95% found just once. Terminally differentiated effector memory CD45RA+ cells were excluded by CCR7 positive selection of CD45RO-negative cells. Sequenced: naive CD8+ T cells sorted from blood. The receptors come from a man aged 18 to 29 in good health.

V is TRBV10-1 and J is TRBJ2-3; no definite D call. V lost 3 bases, J lost 0 bases, and 10 bases lay in between. The length of the CDR3 is 15 residues. Germline V gene lookup returns CDR1 WNHNN and CDR2 SYGVQD (reference sequence). For the CDR3, the DNA is TGCGCCAGCAGTGACCACTCTTCTAGCACAGATACGCAGTATTTT. Its protein is CASSDHSSSTDTQYF.

J is TRBJ2-1 and V is TRBV5-6; no firm D call. Trimming shortened V by 0 bases and J by 2 bases, and 9 bases separated the two germline ends. Germline V lookup: CDR1 SGHDT, CDR2 YYEEEE. This CDR3 is 15 amino acids long. CDR3: CASSLGRWAYNEQFF. CDR3 DNA: TGTGCCAGCAGCTTGGGACGGTGGGCCTACAATGAGCAGTTCTTC.

About this clone itself: Other DNA sequences within the sample encode an identical CDR3. The chain joins TRBV27 to TRBJ2-2; no clear D gene. Germline lookup yields CDR1 MNHEY and CDR2 SMNVEV (reference sequence). The germline V and J ends were trimmed by 6 bases and 5 bases, with 4 bases remaining between them. This CDR3 is 11 amino acids long. CDR3 loop: CASRRTGELFF. In DNA, the CDR3 is TGTGCCAGCAGAAGGACCGGGGAGCTGTTTTTT.

As to this clone: Other DNA sequences from this sample encode an identical CDR3 as well. The rearrangement links TRBV9 to TRBJ2-2; no clear D gene. V lost 2 bases, J lost 4 bases, and 3 bases lay in between. CDR3 length: 12 amino acids. Germline lookup yields CDR1 SGDLS and CDR2 YYNGEE. The CDR3, as DNA: TGTGCCAGCAGCGTGGGCACCGGGGAGCTGTTTTTT. Amino acid sequence: CASSVGTGELFF.

This clone is a singleton in its sample. Other DNA sequences in this specimen translate into the identical CDR3. The chain joins TRBV27 to TRBJ1-1, with TRBD1 as a possible D gene (6 bases). Germline V CDR1 and CDR2: MNHEY, SMNVEV (reference sequence). This CDR3 is 14 amino acids long. Trimming stripped 2 bases from V and 1 base from J, with 8 bases between. CDR3 in amino acids: CASSLGGANTEAFF. CDR3 nucleotides: TGTGCCAGCAGTTTAGGGGGCGCGAACACTGAAGCTTTCTTT.

The chain carries TRBV27 and TRBJ2-3, with 11 positions matching TRBD2. Germline CDR1 MNHEY, CDR2 SMNVEV (reference sequence). The CDR3 runs 16 residues. The J segment lost 2 bases and the V segment lost 5 bases, leaving 6 bases of the junction unmatched. For the CDR3, the DNA is TGTGCCAGCAGTCCACTAGCGGGGGACCTCACAGATACGCAGTATTTT. Its translation is CASSPLAGDLTDTQYF.

The CDR3 region is CASSLVGTGGCSQHF. DNA of the CDR3: TGTGCCAGCAGCTTAGTGGGGACAGGGGGTTGCTCCCAGCATTTT. J is TRBJ1-5 and V is TRBV7-6; 11 bases match TRBD1. After removal of 1 base from V and 11 bases from J, the junction contained 7 bases not matched to a gene. The CDR3 length is 15 residues. Germline V gene data show CDR1 as SGHVS and CDR2 as FNYEAQ.

The chain employs TRBV4-3 and TRBJ2-1; D possibly corresponds to TRBD2 (6 bases). The CDR3 length is 15 residues. Looked up from germline, CDR1 is LGHNA and CDR2 is YSLEER. V shed 4 bases and J shed 2 bases, with 12 bases lying between them. The CDR3 loop is CASSPFGGAYNEQFF. DNA of the CDR3: TGCGCCAGCAGCCCTTTTGGCGGGGCCTACAATGAGCAGTTCTTC.

Concerning this clone itself: Other DNA sequences within the sample encode an identical CDR3. This sequence joins TRBV5-1 and TRBJ2-7; 8 bases are shared with TRBD2. The junction had 5 bases not matched to a gene; V was cut back by 0 bases and J by 3 bases. The germline gives CDR1 SGHRS, CDR2 YFSETQ. The CDR3 runs to 15 residues. The CDR3 here is CASSLGTSGLYEQYF. The CDR3 DNA is TGCGCCAGCAGCTTGGGTACTAGCGGACTCTACGAGCAGTACTTC.

This sequence joins TRBV29-1 and TRBJ2-2; unclear D gene. CDR3 length: 11 amino acids. V was trimmed by 2 bases and J by 5 bases, leaving 3 bases between them. The germline V gene has CDR1 SQVTM and CDR2 ANQGSEA. As DNA, the CDR3 is TGCAGCGTTGAATTAACCGGGGAGCTGTTTTTT. Encoded protein: CSVELTGELFF.

Comment on this clone: This sequence may be a read error, since a much larger clone differs from it by one base. The sample carries other DNA sequences with the same CDR3. J is TRBJ2-7 and V is TRBV27, with 11 bases aligning to TRBD1. The junction had 10 bases not matched to a gene; V was cut back by 5 bases and J by 1 base. Germline loops: CDR1 MNHEY, CDR2 SMNVEV (reference sequence). This CDR3 is built from 17 residues. The CDR3 reads CASSQIGGQGASYEQYF. CDR3 bases: TGTGCCAGCAGTCAAATTGGAGGACAGGGGGCTTCCTACGAGCAGTACTTC.

The gene calls are TRBV2 and TRBJ1-5; 7 positions agree with TRBD1. The CDR3 sequence is 16 residues long. Per germline, CDR1 SNHLY and CDR2 FYNNEI. J was trimmed by 3 bases and V by 1 base; bases with no gene match: 6. DNA for the CDR3: TGTGCCAGCAGTGAAGGGGCAGGACAGGTCAATCAGCCCCAGCATTTT. Translation: CASSEGAGQVNQPQHF.

This sequence joins TRBV15 and TRBJ2-3; 8 nucleotides agree with TRBD2. The junction had 12 bases not matched to a gene; V was cut back by 6 bases and J by 4 bases. Germline-derived CDR1 and CDR2 are LNHNV and YYDKDF (reference sequence). This CDR3 contains 16 residues. CDR3 in amino acids: CATRDVNGRAPDTQYF. For the CDR3, the DNA is TGTGCCACCAGAGATGTTAACGGGAGGGCCCCAGATACGCAGTATTTT. Combining the CDR3 with reference TRBV15 and TRBJ2-3 gives the whole variable domain DAMVIQNPRYQVTQFGKPVTLSCSQTLNHNVMYWYQQKSSQAPKLLFHYYDKDFNNEADTPDNFQSRRPNTSFCFLDIRSPGLGDTAMYLCATRDVNGRAPDTQYFGPGTRLTVL.

The chain joins TRBV7-9 to TRBJ2-7, with D hard to call. Between the trimmed V and J ends, which lost 0 bases and 1 base, there was a span of 7 bases. From germline, CDR1 is SEHNR and CDR2 FQNEAQ (reference sequence). The CDR3 covers 14 residues. CDR3 sequence: CASSLAQLSYEQYF. The CDR3 bases are TGTGCCAGCAGCTTAGCACAGCTTTCCTACGAGCAGTACTTC.

V gene TRBV29-1 combines with J gene TRBJ2-1, with a possible D match to TRBD2 (5 bases). Trimming removed 3 bases at V and 1 base at J, with 19 bases between. The CDR3 runs to 17 residues. Germline-derived CDR1 and CDR2 are SQVTM and ANQGSEA. In DNA form, the CDR3 reads TGCAGCGTTGAGGGAGATTTGAGCGGAATTTCCTACAATGAGCAGTTCTTC. Encoded protein: CSVEGDLSGISYNEQFF.

The V call is TRBV9, the J call TRBJ2-2; 10 bases map to TRBD2. Germline V gives CDR1 SGDLS, CDR2 YYNGEE. With 2 bases clipped from V and 3 bases from J, the junction kept 4 bases outside the gene matches. This CDR3 spans 16 amino acids. As DNA, the CDR3 is TGTGCCAGCAGCGTCCTAGCGGGAGCCTACACCGGGGAGCTGTTTTTT. Its translation: CASSVLAGAYTGELFF.

This chain joins TRBV10-3 and TRBJ1-2; D unresolved. V lost 2 bases, J lost 4 bases, and 11 bases lay in between. CDR1 and CDR2 from the germline V gene are ENHRY and SYGVKD. The CDR3 sequence is 14 residues long. CDR3 DNA: TGTGCCATCAGTGAGGAAGGGTTGACCTATGGCTACACCTTC. It codes for CAISEEGLTYGYTF.

The chain carries TRBV5-6 and TRBJ2-7, with D possibly being TRBD1 (6 bases). CDR3 length: 16 residues. The germline V gene has CDR1 SGHDT and CDR2 YYEEEE. V was clipped by 0 bases and J by 2 bases, with 15 bases between them. CDR3 sequence (DNA): TGTGCCAGCAGCTTGGTTGGGGGCATGGTCCCCTACGAGCAGTACTTC. Protein: CASSLVGGMVPYEQYF.

The CDR3 bases are TGTGCCTGGAGTGTAGTTGGGGGCGAATCCTACGAGCAGTACTTC. It encodes CAWSVVGGESYEQYF. The chain is built from TRBV30 and TRBJ2-7; tentative D call: TRBD1 (6 bases). V lost 0 bases and J lost 1, with 13 bases in between. Germline V lookup: CDR1 GTSNPN, CDR2 SVGIG (reference sequence). The CDR3 runs 15 residues.

CDR3: CASSETGWDTEAFF. The CDR3, as DNA: TGTGCCAGTAGTGAGACAGGGTGGGACACTGAAGCTTTCTTT. The chain uses TRBV19 and TRBJ1-1; 7 nucleotides agree with TRBD1. Germline V lookup: CDR1 LNHDA, CDR2 SQIVND (reference sequence). V lost 5 bases to trimming and J lost 3 bases; unmatched junction nucleotides: 6. The CDR3 runs to 14 residues.

The V and J genes are TRBV5-6 and TRBJ2-1, with 7 bases that match TRBD2. The CDR3 sequence is 16 residues long. In germline, CDR1 is SGHDT, CDR2 YYEEEE. V gave up 4 bases and J gave up 2 bases; unmatched junction bases: 9. CDR3 amino acids: CASSGLGDYTYNEQFF. The CDR3 nucleotides are TGTGCCAGCAGCGGGCTGGGGGACTATACCTACAATGAGCAGTTCTTC.

This sequence joins TRBV7-9 and TRBJ1-5, with D maybe TRBD1 (5 bases). Germline V CDR1 and CDR2: SEHNR, FQNEAQ (reference sequence). Deletions cut 0 bases from V and 1 base from J, with 10 bases between. This CDR3 is 16 amino acids long. The CDR3 loop reads CASSLAGVGSNQPQHF. The CDR3 DNA reads TGTGCCAGCAGCTTAGCAGGGGTGGGGAGCAATCAGCCCCAGCATTTT.

This chain uses TRBV11-2 with TRBJ2-7; 8 nucleotides match TRBD1. The CDR3 length is 16 residues. V gave up 2 bases and J gave up 7 bases; unmatched junction bases: 13. Germline CDR1 and CDR2: SGHAT and FQNNGV. The CDR3 nucleotides read TGTGCCAGCAGCTTACTGGACAGGGACCATTCGCTGGAGCAGTACTTC. It encodes CASSLLDRDHSLEQYF.

With regard to this clone: This sample also contains other DNA sequences that code for the same CDR3. V usage is TRBV6-1 and J usage is TRBJ2-7; D is unresolved. CDR3 length equals 12 residues. Between the trimmed V and J ends, which lost 6 bases and 0 bases, there was a span of 6 bases. Germline CDR1 and CDR2: MNHNS and SASEGT. CDR3 protein: CASRGPSYEQYF. CDR3 nucleotide sequence: TGTGCCAGCAGGGGCCCCTCCTACGAGCAGTACTTC.

The gene calls are TRBV30 and TRBJ2-7, with D perhaps TRBD1 or TRBD2 (6 bases each). The CDR3 runs 15 residues. Trimming removed 2 bases at V and 4 bases at J, with 18 bases between. Germline V gives CDR1 GTSNPN, CDR2 SVGIG (reference sequence). The CDR3 region is CAWSSRGTPYYEQYF. CDR3 nucleotides: TGTGCCTGGAGTTCCCGCGGGACACCTTATTACGAGCAGTACTTC.

This clone has only one observation. Other DNA sequences from this sample encode an identical CDR3 as well. The genes are TRBV9 and TRBJ1-3; D remains unclear. The CDR3 sequence is 15 residues long. CDR1 and CDR2 from the germline V gene are SGDLS and YYNGEE. Trimming removed 0 bases from V and 2 bases from J, with 9 bases in between. CDR3 bases: TGTGCCAGCAGCGTAGGGGGAGGACCTGGAAACACCATATATTTT. It codes for CASSVGGGPGNTIYF.

The V call is TRBV5-1, the J call TRBJ2-7; 9 bases line up with TRBD1. Germline-derived CDR1 and CDR2 are SGHRS and YFSETQ. CDR3 length: 16 residues. V dropped 4 bases and J dropped 2; count of bases not matched to a gene: 10. The CDR3: CASSVLQGAMAYEQYF. The CDR3 DNA sequence: TGCGCCAGCAGCGTCCTACAGGGGGCAATGGCCTACGAGCAGTACTTC.

The gene calls are TRBV27 and TRBJ2-3; TRBD1 might be the D (6 bases). The CDR3 is 14 residues long. Trimming left V 3 bases short and J 4 bases short, with 11 bases between. Germline values: CDR1 MNHEY, CDR2 SMNVEV (reference sequence). This CDR3 reads CASSLFRGADTQYF. The CDR3 DNA reads TGTGCCAGCAGTTTGTTCAGGGGTGCAGATACGCAGTATTTT.

V usage is TRBV9 and J usage is TRBJ2-1, with 9 bases lining up with TRBD2. The CDR3 length is 15 residues. Germline assignment: CDR1 SGDLS and CDR2 YYNGEE. V lost 3 bases and J lost 7; bases outside the gene matches: 8. The CDR3 bases are TGTGCCAGCAGCGGCGGGACTAGCCCCCTTAATGAGCAGTTCTTC. Its translation: CASSGGTSPLNEQFF.